The 9 T cell receptor beta chains below come from one sample, sequenced in a study of read filtering for tumor transcriptome and immune sequencing. From 350 to 500 ng of RNA, a library with molecular barcoded alpha/delta and beta/gamma adaptors was made. TCRdb recomputed calls from the reads with MiXCR, one row per CDR3 protein. The data show tens of thousands of distinct CDR3 sequences, roughly 20% seen once. Material: a population of CD138-negative cells sorted from bone marrow. The receptors were sampled from a donor aged 40 or older with multiple myeloma.

There are many counts of this clonotype. CDR3 loop: CASSTPGLAGGRYEQYF. The CDR3, as DNA: TGTGCCAGCAGTACTCCGGGACTAGCGGGAGGGCGCTACGAGCAGTACTTC. This chain uses TRBV28 with TRBJ2-7; 16 nucleotides align to TRBD2. From germline, CDR1 is MDHEN and CDR2 SYDVKM. J lost 3 bases, V lost 5 bases, and 7 bases had no gene match. The CDR3 loop spans 17 amino acids.

There are many counts of this clonotype. The CDR3 DNA reads TGCAGTGCGACAGTCCAGGGGGGATCATGGGAGACCCAGTACTTC. It yields the protein CSATVQGGSWETQYF. This rearrangement joins TRBV20-1 to TRBJ2-5, with D tentatively TRBD1 (7 bases). The CDR3 totals 15 residues. Germline V gene lookup returns CDR1 DFQATT and CDR2 SNEGSKA (reference sequence). Trimming cost V 6 bases and J 5 bases, with 22 bases left between them.

This clonotype has ten or more counts. J is TRBJ1-4 and V is TRBV20-1; 9 bases map to TRBD1. V lost 4 bases and J lost 8; bases outside the gene matches: 5. The CDR3 is 13 amino acids. The germline V gene has CDR1 DFQATT and CDR2 SNEGSKA (reference sequence). The CDR3, as DNA: TGCAGTGCTACGACAGGGGGTAGAGAAAAACTGTTTTTT. It encodes CSATTGGREKLFF.

The sample holds many counts of this clonotype. The V gene is TRBV7-6, the J gene TRBJ2-6, with 9 positions matching TRBD1. This CDR3 has 16 residues. Germline V gene sequence: CDR1 SGHVS, CDR2 FNYEAQ. Trimming removed 5 bases from V and 2 bases from J; junction bases left unmatched: 4. The CDR3 DNA reads as TGTGCCAGCAGCCAACGACAGGGGGCTGGGGCCAACGTCCTGACTTTC. It codes for CASSQRQGAGANVLTF.

This clonotype occurred many times. V is TRBV29-1 and J is TRBJ2-3; perhaps TRBD2 as D (6 bases). CDR1 is SQVTM and CDR2 is ANQGSEA in the germline V gene. V lost 7 bases and J 4 bases, leaving 15 bases between the germline ends. The CDR3 loop spans 13 amino acids. The CDR3 DNA reads as TGCAGCGCCGACGTTGGGGGGTCAGATACGCAGTATTTT. Protein product: CSADVGGSDTQYF.

The chain joins TRBV14 to TRBJ1-2; D gene uncertain. The V end was cut by 4 bases, the J end by 2 bases, with 17 bases between. Germline values: CDR1 SGHDN, CDR2 FVKESK. The CDR3 covers 16 residues. DNA of the CDR3: TGTGCCAGCAGCCCCCGTGCAGGTGTCATGAACTATGGCTACACCTTC. It specifies CASSPRAGVMNYGYTF.

This clonotype was seen many times. The chain uses TRBV12-3 or TRBV12-4 and TRBJ1-1, with D perhaps TRBD1 (5 bases). The germline V and J ends were trimmed by 3 bases and 3 bases, with 11 bases remaining between them. The CDR3 is 14 residues long. The CDR3 nucleotides read TGTGCCAGCAGTTTTCAGGGTTCGGACACTGAAGCTTTCTTT. Amino acid sequence: CASSFQGSDTEAFF.

On this clonotype: The junction departs from the called germline gene at one end, perhaps through a read error. The chain links TRBV15 to TRBJ1-1; 11 bases fit TRBD1. CDR1 is LNHNV, CDR2 YYDKDF, per germline (reference sequence). This CDR3 is 15 amino acids long. CDR3 DNA: TGTGCCACCAGCAGATCCGGGACAGGGGGTTCTGAAGCTTCCTTT. Translating gives CATSRSGTGGSEASF. Based on the CDR3 plus reference TRBV15 and TRBJ1-1, the full variable domain is DAMVIQNPRYQVTQFGKPVTLSCSQTLNHNVMYWYQQKSSQAPKLLFHYYDKDFNNEADTPDNFQSRRPNTSFCFLDIRSPGLGDTAMYLCATSRSGTGGSEASFGQGTRLTVV.

This clonotype has a handful of counts. CDR3 in amino acids: CASSFSIAGGSPYNEQFF. The DNA for the CDR3 is TGCGCCAGCAGCTTTTCTATTGCGGGGGGGAGCCCCTACAATGAGCAGTTCTTC. The chain combines TRBV5-1 with TRBJ2-1, with 9 bases that match TRBD2. The CDR3 loop spans 18 amino acids. Germline CDR1 SGHRS, CDR2 YFSETQ. The V and J ends lost 2 bases and 2 bases, in that order; junction bases with no gene match: 11.